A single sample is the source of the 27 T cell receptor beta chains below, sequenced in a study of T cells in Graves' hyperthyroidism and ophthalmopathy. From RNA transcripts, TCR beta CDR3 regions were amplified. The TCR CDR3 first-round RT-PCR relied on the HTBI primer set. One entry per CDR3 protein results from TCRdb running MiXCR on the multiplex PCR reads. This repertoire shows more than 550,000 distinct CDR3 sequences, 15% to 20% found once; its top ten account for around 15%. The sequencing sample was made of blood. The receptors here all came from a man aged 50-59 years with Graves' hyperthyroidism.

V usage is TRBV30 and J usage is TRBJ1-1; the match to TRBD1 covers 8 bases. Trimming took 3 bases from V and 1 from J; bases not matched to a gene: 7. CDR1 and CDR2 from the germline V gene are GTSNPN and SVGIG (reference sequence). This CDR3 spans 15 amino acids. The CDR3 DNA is TGTGCCTGGAGAGAACCGGGACAGGCGAACACTGAAGCTTTCTTT. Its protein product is CAWREPGQANTEAFF.

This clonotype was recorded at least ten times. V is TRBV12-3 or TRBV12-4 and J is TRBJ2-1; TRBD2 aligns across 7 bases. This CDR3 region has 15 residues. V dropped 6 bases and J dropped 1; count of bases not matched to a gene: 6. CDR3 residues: CASRIAGGSYNEQFF. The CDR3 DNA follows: TGTGCCAGCAGGATAGCGGGTGGATCCTACAATGAGCAGTTCTTC.

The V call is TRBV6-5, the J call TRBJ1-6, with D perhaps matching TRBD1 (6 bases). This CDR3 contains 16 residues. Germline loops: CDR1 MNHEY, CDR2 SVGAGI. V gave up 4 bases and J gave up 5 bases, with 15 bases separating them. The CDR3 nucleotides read TGTGCCAGCAGTTTCCGCGGGACACCGGATAATTCACCCCTCCACTTT. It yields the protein CASSFRGTPDNSPLHF.

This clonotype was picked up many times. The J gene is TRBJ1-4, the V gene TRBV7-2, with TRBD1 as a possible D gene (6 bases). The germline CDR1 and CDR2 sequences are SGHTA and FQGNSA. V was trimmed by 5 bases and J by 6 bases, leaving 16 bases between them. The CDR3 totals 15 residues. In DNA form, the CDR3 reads TGTGCCAGCAGCGCCAGAGCAGGGGTAGATGAAAAACTGTTTTTT. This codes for CASSARAGVDEKLFF.

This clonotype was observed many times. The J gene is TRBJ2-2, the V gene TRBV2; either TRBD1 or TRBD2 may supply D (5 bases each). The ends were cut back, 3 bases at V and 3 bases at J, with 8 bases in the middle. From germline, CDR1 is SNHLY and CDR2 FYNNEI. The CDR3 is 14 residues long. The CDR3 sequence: CASSEQGHTGELFF. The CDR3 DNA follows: TGTGCCAGCAGTGAGCAGGGACACACCGGGGAGCTGTTTTTT.

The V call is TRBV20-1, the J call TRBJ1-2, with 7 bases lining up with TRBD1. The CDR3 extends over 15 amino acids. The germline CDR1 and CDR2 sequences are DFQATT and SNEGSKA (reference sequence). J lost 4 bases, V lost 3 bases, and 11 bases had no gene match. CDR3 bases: TGCAGTGCTAGTCTCCCCCAGGGGGGGGTCTATGGCTACACCTTC. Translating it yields CSASLPQGGVYGYTF.

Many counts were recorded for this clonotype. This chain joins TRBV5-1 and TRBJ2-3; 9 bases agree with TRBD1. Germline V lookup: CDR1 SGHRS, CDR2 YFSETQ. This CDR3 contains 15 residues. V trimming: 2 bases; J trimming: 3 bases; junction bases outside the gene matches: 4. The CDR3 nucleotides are TGCGCCAGCAGCTTACAGGGGGCACTTACAGATACGCAGTATTTT. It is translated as CASSLQGALTDTQYF. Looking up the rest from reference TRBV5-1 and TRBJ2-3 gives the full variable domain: KAGVTQTPRYLIKTRGQQVTLSCSPISGHRSVSWYQQTPGQGLQFLFEYFSETQRNKGNFPGRFSGRQFSNSRSEMNVSTLELGDSALYLCASSLQGALTDTQYFGPGTRLTVL.

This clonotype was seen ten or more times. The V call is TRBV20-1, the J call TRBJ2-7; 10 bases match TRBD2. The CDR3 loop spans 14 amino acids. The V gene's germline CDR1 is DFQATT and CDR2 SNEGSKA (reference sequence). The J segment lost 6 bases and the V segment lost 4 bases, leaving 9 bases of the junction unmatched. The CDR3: CSAKSGRAFFEQYF. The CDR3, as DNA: TGCAGTGCTAAAAGCGGGAGGGCCTTCTTCGAGCAGTACTTC.

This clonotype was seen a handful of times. CDR3 amino acids: CASSSQRGGTYSYEQYF. The CDR3 DNA reads as TGTGCCAGCAGTTCCCAAAGGGGGGGAACCTACTCCTACGAGCAGTACTTC. J is TRBJ2-7 and V is TRBV25-1, with a possible D match to TRBD2 (7 bases). Germline CDR1 reads MGHDK; CDR2 reads SYGVNS. Trimming stripped 5 bases from V and 0 bases from J, with 20 bases between. The CDR3 totals 17 residues.

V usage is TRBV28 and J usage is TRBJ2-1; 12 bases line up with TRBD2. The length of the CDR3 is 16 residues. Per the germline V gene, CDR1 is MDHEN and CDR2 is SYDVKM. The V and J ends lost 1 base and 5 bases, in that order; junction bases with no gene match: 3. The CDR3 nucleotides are TGTGCCAGCAGTTTATTCGGACTAGCGGGAAACAATGAGCAGTTCTTC. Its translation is CASSLFGLAGNNEQFF.

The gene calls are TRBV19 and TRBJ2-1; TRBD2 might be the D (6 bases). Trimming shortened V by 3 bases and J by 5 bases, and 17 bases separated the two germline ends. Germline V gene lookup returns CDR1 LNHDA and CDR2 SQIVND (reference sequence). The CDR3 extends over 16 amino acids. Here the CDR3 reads CASSITGRPVNNEQFF. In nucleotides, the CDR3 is TGTGCCAGTAGTATTACGGGGAGGCCGGTCAACAATGAGCAGTTCTTC.

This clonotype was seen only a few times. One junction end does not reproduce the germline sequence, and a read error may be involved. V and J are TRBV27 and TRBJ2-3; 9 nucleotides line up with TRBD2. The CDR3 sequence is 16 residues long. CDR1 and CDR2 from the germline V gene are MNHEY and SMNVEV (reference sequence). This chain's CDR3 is CASNLNLAGPTDTQYF. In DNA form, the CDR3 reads TGTGCCAGCAATTTAAACCTAGCGGGACCCACAGATACGCAGTATTTT.

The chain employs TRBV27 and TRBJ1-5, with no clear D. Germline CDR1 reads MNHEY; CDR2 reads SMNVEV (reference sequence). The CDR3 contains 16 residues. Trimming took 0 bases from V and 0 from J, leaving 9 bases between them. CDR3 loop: CASSLSPVHSNQPQHF. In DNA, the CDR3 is TGTGCCAGCAGTTTATCGCCAGTCCATAGCAATCAGCCCCAGCATTTT.

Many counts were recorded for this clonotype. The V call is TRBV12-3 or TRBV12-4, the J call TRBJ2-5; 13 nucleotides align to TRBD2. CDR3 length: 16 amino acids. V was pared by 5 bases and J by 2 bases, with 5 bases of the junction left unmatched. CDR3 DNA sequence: TGTGCCAGCAGTGGGACTAGCGGGATCCCACAAGAGACCCAGTACTTC. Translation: CASSGTSGIPQETQYF.

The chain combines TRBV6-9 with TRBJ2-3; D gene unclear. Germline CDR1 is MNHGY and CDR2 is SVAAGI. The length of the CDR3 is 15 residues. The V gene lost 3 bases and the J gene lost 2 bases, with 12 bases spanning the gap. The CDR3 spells CASSYAASYTDTQYF. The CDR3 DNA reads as TGTGCCAGCAGTTACGCGGCGAGTTACACAGATACGCAGTATTTT.

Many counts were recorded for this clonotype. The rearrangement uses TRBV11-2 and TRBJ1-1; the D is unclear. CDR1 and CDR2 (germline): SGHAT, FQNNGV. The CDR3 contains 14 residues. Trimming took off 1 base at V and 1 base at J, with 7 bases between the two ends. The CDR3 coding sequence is TGTGCCAGCAGCTTAGTGGTAGGGAACACTGAAGCTTTCTTT. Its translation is CASSLVVGNTEAFF.

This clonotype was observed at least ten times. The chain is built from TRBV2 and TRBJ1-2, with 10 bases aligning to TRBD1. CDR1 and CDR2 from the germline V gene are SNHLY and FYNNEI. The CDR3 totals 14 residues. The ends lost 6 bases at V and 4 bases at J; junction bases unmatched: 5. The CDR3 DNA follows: TGTGCCAGCAGCTCGGACAGGGGGGCCTATGGCTACACCTTC. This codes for CASSSDRGAYGYTF.

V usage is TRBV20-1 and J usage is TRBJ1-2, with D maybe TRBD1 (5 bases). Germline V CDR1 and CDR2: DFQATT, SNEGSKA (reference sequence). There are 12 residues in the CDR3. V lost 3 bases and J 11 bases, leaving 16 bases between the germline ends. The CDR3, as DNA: TGCAGTGCTAGGAGGGGACTTACAGAGTACACCTTC. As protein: CSARRGLTEYTF.

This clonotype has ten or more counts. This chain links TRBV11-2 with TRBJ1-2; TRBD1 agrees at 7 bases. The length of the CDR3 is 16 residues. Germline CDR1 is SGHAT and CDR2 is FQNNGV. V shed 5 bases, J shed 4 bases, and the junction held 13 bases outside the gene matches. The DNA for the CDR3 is TGTGCCAGCAGCGGACGTGGGACAGACCTTTTCTATGGCTACACCTTC. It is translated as CASSGRGTDLFYGYTF.

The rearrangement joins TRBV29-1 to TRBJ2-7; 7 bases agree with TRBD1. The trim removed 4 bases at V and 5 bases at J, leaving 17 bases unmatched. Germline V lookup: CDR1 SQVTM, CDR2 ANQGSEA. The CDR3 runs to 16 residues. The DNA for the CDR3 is TGCAGCGTTGGGGGTGTATCTCGACAGGGTAGGAACGAGCAGTACTTC. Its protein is CSVGGVSRQGRNEQYF.

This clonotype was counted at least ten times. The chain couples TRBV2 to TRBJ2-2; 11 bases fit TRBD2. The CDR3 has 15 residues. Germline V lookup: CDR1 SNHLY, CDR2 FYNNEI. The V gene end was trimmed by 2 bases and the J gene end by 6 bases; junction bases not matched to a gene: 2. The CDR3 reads CASSETSGSAGELFF. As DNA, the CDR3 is TGTGCCAGCAGTGAAACTAGCGGGAGCGCCGGGGAGCTGTTTTTT.

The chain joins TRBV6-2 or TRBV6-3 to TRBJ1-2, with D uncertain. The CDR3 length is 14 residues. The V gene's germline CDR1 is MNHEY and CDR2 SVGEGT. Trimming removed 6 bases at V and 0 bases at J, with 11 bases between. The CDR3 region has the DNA TGTGCCAGCAGCCACCCCGGGACTAACTATGGCTACACCTTC. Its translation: CASSHPGTNYGYTF.

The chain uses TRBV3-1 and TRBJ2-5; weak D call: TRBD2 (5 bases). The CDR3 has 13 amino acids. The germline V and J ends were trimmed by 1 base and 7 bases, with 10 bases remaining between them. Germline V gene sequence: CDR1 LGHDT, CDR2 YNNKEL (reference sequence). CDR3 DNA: TGTGCCAGCAGCCAAGCGGGCGAGGGGACCCAGTACTTC. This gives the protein CASSQAGEGTQYF.

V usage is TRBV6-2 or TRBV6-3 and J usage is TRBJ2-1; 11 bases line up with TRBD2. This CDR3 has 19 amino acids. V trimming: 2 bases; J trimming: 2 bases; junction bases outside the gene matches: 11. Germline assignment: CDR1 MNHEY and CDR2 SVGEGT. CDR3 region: CASSYRRTSGRFTYNEQFF. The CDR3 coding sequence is TGTGCCAGCAGTTACCGACGCACTAGCGGGAGATTCACCTACAATGAGCAGTTCTTC.

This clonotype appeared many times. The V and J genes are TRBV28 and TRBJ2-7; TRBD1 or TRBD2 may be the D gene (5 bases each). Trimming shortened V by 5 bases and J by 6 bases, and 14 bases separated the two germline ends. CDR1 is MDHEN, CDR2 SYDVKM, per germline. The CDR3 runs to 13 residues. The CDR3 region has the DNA TGTGCCAGCAGTCCGACGGGGCCGCTCGAGCAGTACTTC. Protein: CASSPTGPLEQYF. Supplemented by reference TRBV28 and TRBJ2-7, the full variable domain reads DVKVTQSSRYLVKRTGEKVFLECVQDMDHENMFWYRQDPGLGLRLIYFSYDVKMKEKGDIPEGYSVSREKKERFSLILESASTNQTSMYLCASSPTGPLEQYFGPGTRLTVT.

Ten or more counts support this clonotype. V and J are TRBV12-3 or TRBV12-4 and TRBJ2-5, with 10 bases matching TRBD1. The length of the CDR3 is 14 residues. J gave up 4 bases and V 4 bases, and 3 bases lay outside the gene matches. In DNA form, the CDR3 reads TGTGCCAGCAGTTCAAGGACAGGGGGAGAGACCCAGTACTTC. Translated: CASSSRTGGETQYF.

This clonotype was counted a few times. This chain's CDR3 is CASSVAELAGGNEQFF. The CDR3 DNA follows: TGTGCCAGCAGCGTAGCGGAACTAGCGGGGGGCAATGAGCAGTTCTTC. This chain links TRBV9 with TRBJ2-1; 12 bases line up with TRBD2. The CDR3 loop spans 16 amino acids. V shed 0 bases, J shed 6 bases, and the junction held 4 bases outside the gene matches. Germline loops: CDR1 SGDLS, CDR2 YYNGEE.